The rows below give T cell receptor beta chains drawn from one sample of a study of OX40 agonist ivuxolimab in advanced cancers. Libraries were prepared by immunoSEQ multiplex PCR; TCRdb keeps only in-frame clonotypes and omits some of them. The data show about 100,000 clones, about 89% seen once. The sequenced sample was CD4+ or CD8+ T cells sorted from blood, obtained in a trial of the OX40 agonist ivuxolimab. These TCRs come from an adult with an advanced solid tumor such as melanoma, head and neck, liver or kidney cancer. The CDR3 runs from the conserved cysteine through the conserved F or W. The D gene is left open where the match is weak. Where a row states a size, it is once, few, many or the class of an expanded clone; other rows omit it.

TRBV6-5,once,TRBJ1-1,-,TGTGCCAGCAGTTACTCGATGCGGGGAGGCAACACTGAAGCTTTCTTT,CASSYSMRGGNTEAFF
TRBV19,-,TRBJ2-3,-,TGTGCCAGTAACGAACTCGGCACAGATACGCAGTATTTT,CASNELGTDTQYF
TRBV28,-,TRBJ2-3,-,TGTGCCAGCAGTTTATCCCTCGGGGCAGGGGGAGGGTATACGAGCACAGATACGCAGTATTTT,CASSLSLGAGGGYTSTDTQYF
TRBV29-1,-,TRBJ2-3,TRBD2,TGCAGCGTTTCTAGCGGGGTGAGAGATACGCAGTATTTT,CSVSSGVRDTQYF
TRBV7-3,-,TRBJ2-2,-,TGTGCCAGCAGCAAGTTAACCGGGGAGCTGTTTTTT,CASSKLTGELFF
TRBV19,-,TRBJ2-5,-,TGTGCCAGTAGTACAAGGGGAGAGACCCAGTACTTC,CASSTRGETQYF
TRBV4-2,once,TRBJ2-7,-,TGTGCCAGCAGCTCAGAAGGACAGCCCTACGAGCAGTACTTC,CASSSEGQPYEQYF
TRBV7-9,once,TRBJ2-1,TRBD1,TGTGCCAGCCGGACAGGGAGAGACAATGAGCAGTTCTTC,CASRTGRDNEQFF
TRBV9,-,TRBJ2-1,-,TGTGCCAGCAGCGTAGTGGGGTCACGAGAGAATGAGCAGTTCTTC,CASSVVGSRENEQFF
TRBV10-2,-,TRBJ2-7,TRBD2,TGCGCCAGCAGTGAATGGACTAGCGGGACCACCTACGAGCAGTACTTC,CASSEWTSGTTYEQYF
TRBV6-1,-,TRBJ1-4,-,TGTGCCAGCAGTGAAGGTACAGTCCCGGGGAAACTGTTTTTT,CASSEGTVPGKLFF
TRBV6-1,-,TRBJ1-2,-,TGTGCCAGCAGTGAACAGGTCTATGGCTACACCTTC,CASSEQVYGYTF
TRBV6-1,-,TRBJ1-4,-,TGTGCCAACCGTCCGGACGGAACTAATGAAAAACTGTTTTTT,CANRPDGTNEKLFF
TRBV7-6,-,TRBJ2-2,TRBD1,TGTGCCAGCACCCGGGACAGGACGAACACCGGGGAGCTGTTTTTT,CASTRDRTNTGELFF
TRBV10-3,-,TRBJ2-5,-,TGTGCCATCAGAGGGGGGGGACAAGAGACCCAGTACTTC,CAIRGGGQETQYF